Sequencing of this T cell receptor beta chain was carried out in a study of T cells in women clearing cervical HPV infection (dated by TCRdb to 2016 to 2018). About the investigation overall: The cases were 25 to 30 women with histologically confirmed HPV16-related CIN3 or worse, and 2 of these cases were invasive cancers. Nested within Costa Rica's Guanacaste HPV Natural History Study, an exploratory proof-of-principle case-control study compared TCR repertoires across cervical HPV16 outcomes. The approximately 23 controls were women who cleared a single incident HPV16 infection within 12 months without developing precancer or cancer. A median age of approximately 30 years was observed in cases versus 38 to 45 in controls, and no significant differences in baseline characteristics were found. Among cases, blood sampling occurred a median of about 150 days after lesion detection, with an interquartile range of about 80 to 200 days. In the parent cohort, around 10,000 women aged 18 or older were enrolled in Guanacaste, Costa Rica, during 1993 to 1994 and were followed for six to seven years. Because only a few women had HLA typing data, the possibility that HLA type acted as a confounder could not be ruled out. Blood from cases was drawn at the visit where the lesion was first identified, while blood from controls was drawn once the infection was no longer detected. Cases and controls were matched on age within five years and on year of sample collection. Five blinded duplicates per group were added as quality controls, giving some 60 samples: 50 participants and ten or so replicates. Overall study outcomes, separate from this receptor: Cases had lower TRBV6-7 relative abundance than controls (0.11% versus 0.16%; Bonferroni P = 0.0008). T-cell numbers per sample were unknown, so richness differences could reflect varying T-cell content rather than repertoire biology. Because of the cross-sectional design, the study could not determine whether the associations came before infection or resulted from infection, and neither effector/memory subsets nor HPV-specific T cells were isolated. Cases were distinguished from controls with an estimated AUC of roughly 0.79 by random forest classifiers combining richness and V gene abundances. CIN3+ cases had significantly higher TCR repertoire richness than controls across sequencing depths, but evenness did not differ between the groups.

Every participant had a single incident cervical HPV16 infection, and women with prevalent HPV16 infections were excluded. Cervical HPV DNA was detected with MY09/MY11 PCR, and genotyping was done by dot-blot hybridization. Roughly 15 mL of heparinized blood were centrifuged, and the buffy coat was aliquoted, frozen at -30°C, then stored at -80°C. QIAGEN kits were used to extract genomic DNA from buffy coat specimens. V is pruned by 7 bases and J by 4 bases, leaving 5 bases of the junction without a gene match. CDR1 and CDR2 are drawn from the germline V gene: SQVTM, ANQGSEA. Counted from cysteine to phenylalanine, this CDR3 has 12 amino acids. The DNA shown is the part of the CDR3 that was read: 27 bases, in frame from base 1. TCR beta CDR3 regions were amplified by multiplex PCR from an average of roughly 1.3 ug genomic DNA per sample using the immunoSEQ assay. The assay corrected primer bias using a complete synthetic TCR repertoire to establish an amplification baseline. The amplicons were sequenced using the Illumina platform. As for how the authors treated the data: Error correction of the sequences involved clustering with frequency ratios plus a modified nearest-neighbor algorithm, after which the sequences were analyzed in the immunoSEQ Analyzer using IMGT gene definitions. TCR richness and evenness were averaged over 20 rarefaction repeats at each rarefaction depth, excluding samples with fewer sequences than the depth. V, D and J gene relative abundances were compared between groups with Wilcoxon rank sum tests, applying FDR correction. An intraclass correlation of roughly 95% for TCR richness and an average of around 82% across about 66 gene segments were obtained from the blinded duplicates. Drawn from immuneACCESS, this table holds only the in-frame rearrangements with V and J called that TCRdb kept. Clones are partly lost; checked studies trace under half to an unresolved V gene and leave the rest unexplained. Clonal size and the V and J genes are those of that table, whereas D and trimming came from the DNA. The table for this sample records about 33,000 clones. The ten largest account for about 3.9% of the sample.

With respect to this clone: This clone's antigen is unknown. With the read ending 3 residues before the CDR3 end, the germline J gene is used to fill in that end.

The V gene is TRBV29-1 and the J gene is TRBJ1-2; 8 central nucleotides agree with TRBD1. The material sequenced was blood buffy coat. The sequence derives from a woman between 18 and 70 years old with a cervical HPV16 infection that either progressed to CIN3+ or cleared (not recorded which). The DNA read from the CDR3 is TGCAGCGGCGAAACAGGGGGCTATGGC. Translation gives CSGETGGYG. The entire CDR3 protein is CSGETGGYGYTF.